These 21 T cell receptor beta chains share one sample of origin, sequenced in a study of CD8+ T cells in alopecia areata. RNA extraction and reverse transcription yielded cDNA as sequencing template. Method: immunoSEQ multiplex PCR; TCRdb's copy keeps in-frame clones and lacks some. The table has some 150,000 clones, roughly 58% seen once. Sequencing was carried out using CD8+ T cells sorted from blood. All receptors derive from a human donor in good health.

The chain carries TRBV27 and TRBJ2-5; D is possibly TRBD2 (6 bases). The CDR3 is made up of 14 amino acids. The germline CDR1 and CDR2 sequences are MNHEY and SMNVEV (reference sequence). V shed 6 bases and J shed 2 bases, with 13 bases lying between them. The CDR3, as DNA: TGTGCCAGCAGCCCCGGGACTCTACAAGAGACCCAGTACTTC. This gives the protein CASSPGTLQETQYF.

The chain uses TRBV2 and TRBJ1-1; D gene uncertain. The V end lost 7 bases, the J end lost 4 bases, and 16 bases lay between the germline ends. Germline CDR1 SNHLY, CDR2 FYNNEI. The CDR3 loop spans 14 amino acids. The CDR3 region has the DNA TGTGCCAGCACCCTCTATGGTGTGACCACTGAAGCTTTCTTT. Protein sequence: CASTLYGVTTEAFF.

The chain couples TRBV27 to TRBJ2-7; 9 nucleotides align to TRBD2. V lost 6 bases and J lost 6; bases outside the gene matches: 9. The CDR3 sequence is 14 residues long. Germline V gene data show CDR1 as MNHEY and CDR2 as SMNVEV (reference sequence). In DNA form, the CDR3 reads TGTGCCAGCAGGAATCTAGCGGGACAAGGCGAGCAGTACTTC. Its protein product is CASRNLAGQGEQYF.

Turning to this clone: At one end the junction does not follow the germline gene, possibly because of a read error. The V and J genes are TRBV9 and TRBJ2-7; 8 bases are shared with TRBD2. Germline CDR1 is SGDLS and CDR2 is YYNGEE. The CDR3 length is 16 residues. Here the CDR3 DNA reads TGTGCCAGCAGCGTAGAGGGTAGCGGGACCCTTTACGCGCAGTACTTC. Residues: CASSVEGSGTLYAQYF.

V is TRBV29-1 and J is TRBJ2-1, with 11 bases matching TRBD2. The germline CDR1 and CDR2 sequences are SQVTM and ANQGSEA. The ends lost 8 bases at V and 4 bases at J; junction bases unmatched: 4. This CDR3 has 13 residues. CDR3 in DNA: TGCAGCTGTCGACTAGCGGGGTACAATGAGCAGTTCTTC. It specifies CSCRLAGYNEQFF.

This clone is a singleton in its sample. V is TRBV23-1 and J is TRBJ2-1, with D possibly matching TRBD1 (5 bases). TRBV23-1 is labeled an ORF, and its function is uncertain. There are 17 residues in the CDR3. Deletions cut 2 bases from V and 5 bases from J, with 19 bases between. The CDR3 sequence is CASSQRILGQANNEQFF. The CDR3, as DNA: TGCGCCAGCAGTCAAAGGATTCTGGGGCAGGCTAACAATGAGCAGTTCTTC.

This clone was found a few times. The rearrangement uses TRBV29-1 and TRBJ2-7, with a weak D call TRBD1 (6 bases). The V gene lost 6 bases and the J gene lost 6 bases, with 15 bases spanning the gap. There are 12 residues in the CDR3. Germline V gives CDR1 SQVTM, CDR2 ANQGSEA. CDR3 sequence: CSVIGTPGEQYF. The CDR3 DNA reads as TGCAGCGTAATCGGGACACCGGGCGAGCAGTACTTC.

This clone was seen more than once but under ten times. The chain employs TRBV6-6 and TRBJ2-2; TRBD1 might be the D (6 bases). V lost 0 bases and J 6 bases, leaving 8 bases between the germline ends. The CDR3 is made up of 14 amino acids. Germline CDR1 is MNHNY and CDR2 is SVGAGI (reference sequence). The chain's CDR3 is CASSYSGGAGELFF. CDR3 in DNA: TGTGCCAGCAGTTACTCAGGGGGTGCCGGGGAGCTGTTTTTT.

This clone was observed a handful of times. The chain combines TRBV9 with TRBJ2-5, with D unclear. The ends were cut back, 3 bases at V and 5 bases at J, with 14 bases in the middle. From germline, CDR1 is SGDLS and CDR2 YYNGEE. The CDR3 runs 14 residues. The CDR3 is CASSEDPAPETQYF. The CDR3, as DNA: TGTGCCAGCAGCGAGGATCCTGCGCCGGAGACCCAGTACTTC.

Turning to this clone: With a far larger clone one base away, a read error is the likely cause. J is TRBJ2-1 and V is TRBV2, with 14 bases aligning to TRBD2. The CDR3 runs 14 residues. V shed 4 bases, J shed 7 bases, and the junction held 0 bases outside the gene matches. Germline lookup yields CDR1 SNHLY and CDR2 FYNNEI. CDR3 amino acids: CASSGTSGRNEQFF. The CDR3 region has the DNA TGTGCCAGCAGTGGGACTAGCGGGAGGAATGAGCAGTTCTTC.

The J gene is TRBJ1-2, the V gene TRBV9; D ambiguous. Trimming took 3 bases from V and 4 from J, leaving 7 bases between them. Germline CDR1 and CDR2: SGDLS and YYNGEE. The CDR3 spans 12 residues. CDR3 loop: CASSAQSYGYTF. The CDR3 nucleotides read TGTGCCAGCAGCGCTCAATCCTATGGCTACACCTTC.

A note on this clone: This CDR3 is also generated by other DNA sequences in the sample. The chain carries TRBV9 and TRBJ2-2; no definite D call. Germline loops: CDR1 SGDLS, CDR2 YYNGEE. The CDR3 runs 15 residues. V was clipped by 0 bases and J by 2 bases, with 8 bases between them. The CDR3, as DNA: TGTGCCAGCAGCGTAGCTACGGTCAACACCGGGGAGCTGTTTTTT. Translated, it gives CASSVATVNTGELFF.

V and J are TRBV6-5 and TRBJ1-4; D call uncertain. CDR3 length: 11 residues. V was clipped by 1 base and J by 12 bases, with 6 bases between them. Germline V gives CDR1 MNHEY, CDR2 SVGAGI. The CDR3 loop is CASSYYGELFF. Here the CDR3 DNA reads TGTGCCAGCAGTTACTACGGAGAACTGTTTTTT.

V is TRBV30 and J is TRBJ2-2; 7 bases map to TRBD1. Trimming removed 2 bases from V and 6 bases from J; junction bases left unmatched: 6. The CDR3 is 14 residues long. The germline V gene encodes CDR1 GTSNPN and CDR2 SVGIG (reference sequence). In nucleotides, the CDR3 is TGTGCCTGGAGTTCGCCGACAGGGCCCGGGGAGCTGTTTTTT. Translation gives CAWSSPTGPGELFF.

The rearrangement uses TRBV29-1 and TRBJ2-2, with 7 bases lining up with TRBD1. Unmatched junction bases numbered 5, after V lost 4 bases and J lost 0 bases. The CDR3 contains 15 residues. Per germline, CDR1 SQVTM and CDR2 ANQGSEA. The CDR3 coding sequence is TGCAGCGTTGCGGGACAGCTCCCGAACACCGGGGAGCTGTTTTTT. This sequence encodes CSVAGQLPNTGELFF.

A single count supports this clone. CDR3 bases: TGTGCCAGCAGTGAAGCGAGTCTCGATGAGCAGTTCTTC. Translation: CASSEASLDEQFF. The chain employs TRBV6-1 and TRBJ2-1; D is unclear. Germline V lookup: CDR1 MNHNS, CDR2 SASEGT. This CDR3 region has 13 residues. V lost 0 bases, J lost 8 bases, and 8 bases lay in between.

This clone was observed a handful of times. Its ends do not fully match the called genes, so a read error is possible. The chain joins TRBV27 to TRBJ1-5, with 7 positions matching TRBD1. Germline assignment: CDR1 MNHEY and CDR2 SMNVEV (reference sequence). The CDR3 has 16 residues. CDR3 region: CASSLSGDSALSAQHF. In DNA form, the CDR3 reads TGTGCCAGCAGCTTATCCGGGGACAGTGCCCTTTCAGCCCAGCATTTT.

The chain recombines TRBV7-9 with TRBJ2-2, with D hard to call. Germline CDR1 SEHNR, CDR2 FQNEAQ (reference sequence). This CDR3 is 14 amino acids long. Between the trimmed V and J ends, which lost 1 base and 0 bases, there was a span of 3 bases. CDR3 DNA: TGTGCCAGCAGCTTAGTGACGAACACCGGGGAGCTGTTTTTT. It translates to CASSLVTNTGELFF. The full variable domain, with the rest looked up from reference TRBV7-9 and TRBJ2-2, is DTGVSQNPRHKITKRGQNVTFRCDPISEHNRLYWYRQTLGQGPEFLTYFQNEAQLEKSRLLSDRFSAERPKGSFSTLEIQRTEQGDSAMYLCASSLVTNTGELFFGEGSRLTVL.

The chain uses TRBV27 and TRBJ2-2; D ambiguous. CDR3 length equals 13 residues. CDR1 MNHEY and CDR2 SMNVEV come from the germline V gene (reference sequence). V was cut by 3 bases and J by 4 bases, with 6 bases left in between. The CDR3 loop reads CASSFSFTGELFF. In DNA form, the CDR3 reads TGTGCCAGCAGTTTTAGTTTCACCGGGGAGCTGTTTTTT.

The chain combines TRBV9 with TRBJ2-7; TRBD2 matches 9 bases. The CDR3 extends over 14 amino acids. Germline lookup yields CDR1 SGDLS and CDR2 YYNGEE. Trimming at V came to 4 bases and at J to 4 bases, leaving 6 bases not matched to a gene. The CDR3 is CASSPSGTFYEQYF. DNA for the CDR3: TGTGCCAGCAGCCCTAGCGGGACTTTTTACGAGCAGTACTTC.

The chain recombines TRBV19 with TRBJ2-5; 8 bases line up with TRBD1. The CDR3 is 15 residues long. V shed 3 bases and J 2 bases; nucleotides not matched to a gene: 5. Germline lookup yields CDR1 LNHDA and CDR2 SQIVND (reference sequence). CDR3: CASSISTGEQETQYF. CDR3 in DNA: TGTGCCAGTAGTATTTCGACAGGGGAACAAGAGACCCAGTACTTC.